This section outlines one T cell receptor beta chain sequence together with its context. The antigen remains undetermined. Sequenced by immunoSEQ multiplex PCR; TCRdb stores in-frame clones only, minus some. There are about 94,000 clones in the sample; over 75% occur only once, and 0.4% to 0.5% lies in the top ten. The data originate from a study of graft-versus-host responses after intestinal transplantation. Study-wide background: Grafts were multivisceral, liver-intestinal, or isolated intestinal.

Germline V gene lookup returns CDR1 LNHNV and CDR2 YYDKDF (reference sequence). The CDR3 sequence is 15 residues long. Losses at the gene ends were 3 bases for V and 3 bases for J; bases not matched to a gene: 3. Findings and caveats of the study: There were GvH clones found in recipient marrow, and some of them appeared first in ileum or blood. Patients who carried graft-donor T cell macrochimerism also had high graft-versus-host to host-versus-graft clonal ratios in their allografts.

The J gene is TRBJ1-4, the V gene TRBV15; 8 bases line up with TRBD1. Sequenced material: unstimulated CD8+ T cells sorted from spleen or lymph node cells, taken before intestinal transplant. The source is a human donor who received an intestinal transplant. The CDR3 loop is CATSRRTGSNEKLFF. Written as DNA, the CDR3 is TGTGCCACCAGCAGGAGGACAGGGTCTAATGAAAAACTGTTTTTT.